This TCR beta chain was identified during a study of blood T cell repertoires in COVID-19. Across the study: COVID-19 samples collected from the United States, Italy and Spain covered acute and convalescent phases.

Under the authors' procedure: Scientists estimated how many nucleated cells there were by amplifying reference gene primers. Assay used: immunoSEQ multiplex PCR; TCRdb lists only in-frame clones, some missing. For V, J and clone size, that table is used; D and trimming come from the DNA. The profile shows about 300,000 clones, 85% to 90% of them singletons. The CDR3 consists of 13 residues. Trimming removed 7 bases at V and 1 base at J, with 10 bases between. Germline values: CDR1 MNHEY, CDR2 SVGAGI. This clone was recorded only once. V gene TRBV6-5 combines with J gene TRBJ1-1; D unresolved. The origin of this receptor is a woman in her twenties or thirties with COVID-19, enrolled during active disease. Sequenced sample: peripheral blood. The CDR3 loop reads CASKTRGNTEAFF. The CDR3 bases are TGTGCCAGCAAGACCCGGGGGAACACTGAAGCTTTCTTT.